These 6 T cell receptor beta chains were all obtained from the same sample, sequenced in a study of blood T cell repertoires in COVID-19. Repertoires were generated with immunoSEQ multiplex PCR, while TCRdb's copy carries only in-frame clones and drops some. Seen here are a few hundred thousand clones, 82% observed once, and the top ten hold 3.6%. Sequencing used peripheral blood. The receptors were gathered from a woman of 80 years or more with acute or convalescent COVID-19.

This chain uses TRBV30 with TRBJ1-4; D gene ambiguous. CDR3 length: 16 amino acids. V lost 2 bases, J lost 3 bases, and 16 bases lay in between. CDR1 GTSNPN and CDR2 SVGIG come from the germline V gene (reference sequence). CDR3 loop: CAWSRKSLGANEKLFF. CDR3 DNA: TGTGCCTGGAGTAGGAAGTCATTAGGAGCTAATGAAAAACTGTTTTTT. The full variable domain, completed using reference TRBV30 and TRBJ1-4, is SQTIHQWPATLVQPVGSPLSLECTVEGTSNPNLYWYRQAAGRGLQLLFYSVGIGQISSEVPQNLSASRPQDRQFILSSKKLLLSDSGFYLCAWSRKSLGANEKLFFGSGTQLSVL.

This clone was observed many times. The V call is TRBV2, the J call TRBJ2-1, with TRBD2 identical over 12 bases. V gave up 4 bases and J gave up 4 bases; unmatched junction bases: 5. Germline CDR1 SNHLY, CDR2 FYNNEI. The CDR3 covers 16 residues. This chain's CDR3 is CASSALAGGRYNEQFF. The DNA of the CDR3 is TGTGCCAGCAGTGCCCTAGCGGGGGGGCGTTACAATGAGCAGTTCTTC.

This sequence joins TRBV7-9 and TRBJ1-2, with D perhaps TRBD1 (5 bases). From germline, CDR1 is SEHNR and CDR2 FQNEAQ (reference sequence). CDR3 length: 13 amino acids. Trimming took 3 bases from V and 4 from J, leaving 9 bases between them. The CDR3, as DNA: TGTGCCAGCAGCTTGACAGACCGCTATGGCTACACCTTC. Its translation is CASSLTDRYGYTF.

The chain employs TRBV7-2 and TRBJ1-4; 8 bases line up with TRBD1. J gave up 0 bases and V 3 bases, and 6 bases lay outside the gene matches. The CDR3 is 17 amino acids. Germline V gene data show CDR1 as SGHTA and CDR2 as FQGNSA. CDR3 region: CASSFGQGGATNEKLFF. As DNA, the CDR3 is TGTGCCAGCAGCTTCGGACAGGGAGGCGCAACTAATGAAAAACTGTTTTTT.

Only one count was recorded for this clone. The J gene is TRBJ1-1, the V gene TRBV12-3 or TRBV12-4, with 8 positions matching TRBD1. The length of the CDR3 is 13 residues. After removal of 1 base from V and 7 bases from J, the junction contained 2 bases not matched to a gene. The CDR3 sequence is CASSLGTGSEAFF. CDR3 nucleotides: TGTGCCAGCAGTTTAGGGACAGGGAGTGAAGCTTTCTTT.

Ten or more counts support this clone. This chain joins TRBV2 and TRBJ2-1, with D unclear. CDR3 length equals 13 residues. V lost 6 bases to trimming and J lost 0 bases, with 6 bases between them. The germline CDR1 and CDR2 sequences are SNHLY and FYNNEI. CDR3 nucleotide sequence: TGTGCCAGCAGACTAAGCTCCTACAATGAGCAGTTCTTC. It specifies CASRLSSYNEQFF.